This T cell receptor (beta chain) was found in a study of T cells in Graves' hyperthyroidism and ophthalmopathy. General study points: Most clonotypes expanded in thyroid above 0.001 were likewise present in blood.

Diagnostic decisions used clinical symptoms, serum thyroxine and TRAb, thyroid ultrasound and orbital computed tomography. Isolation of PBMCs was performed on about 9.9 ml fresh peripheral blood. Using RNA transcripts as the source, TCR beta CDR3 regions were amplified. TCR CDR3 underwent first-round RT-PCR with the HTBI primer set. TCRdb itself ran the multiplex PCR reads through MiXCR, one entry per CDR3 protein. The sample consists of roughly 380,000 distinct CDR3 sequences, approximately 15% of them appearing once. CDR3 length equals 17 residues. Germline assignment: CDR1 SNHLY and CDR2 FYNNEI. V shed 5 bases and J 6 bases; nucleotides not matched to a gene: 13. This clonotype was recorded many times. The antigen is unknown.

Sequenced: blood. V gene TRBV2 combines with J gene TRBJ2-7; 13 nucleotides agree with TRBD2. The TCR sequence derives from a woman aged 55-75 years with Graves' hyperthyroidism. This chain's CDR3 is CASSRTSGSNFLLEQYF. CDR3 sequence (DNA): TGTGCCAGCAGTCGGACTAGCGGGAGTAATTTCCTTCTCGAGCAGTACTTC.